This T cell receptor (beta chain) derives from a study of CXCR3-negative and CXCR3-positive naive CD8 T cells. This CDR3 region has 15 residues. Looked up from germline, CDR1 is SGHRS and CDR2 is YFSETQ. TRB cDNA was prepared as libraries by UMI-labeled 5' RACE. After re-calling the 5' RACE reads, TCRdb lists one entry per CDR3 protein, DNA absent. The table counts about 89,000 distinct CDR3 sequences; about 1% lies in the top ten. In regard to this clonotype: As yet, its antigen is unknown.

Study observations and caveats: From TRB CDR3 properties, TCR strength was inferred; surface CD5 did not differ between naive subsets. CXCR3-negative naive cells had less hydrophobic TRB CDR3s than did CXCR3-positive naive cells. Comparably high diversity marked both naive subsets, whereas memory CD8+ cells had much lower diversity.

The specimen was naive CXCR3+ CD8+ T cells from blood. As for subset: CD45RO-CCR7+CD27+CD95- naive CD8+ T cells expressing CXCR3 (TNR3+). The rearrangement uses TRBV5-1 and TRBJ2-7; the TCRdb D gene call, TRBD1, has no DNA to confirm it. The TCR originated in a human donor in good health. Some clones in this sample may be carry-over from other donors' samples. The CDR3 here is CASSLGQGAPTEQYF. The full variable domain, with the rest looked up from reference TRBV5-1 and TRBJ2-7, is KAGVTQTPRYLIKTRGQQVTLSCSPISGHRSVSWYQQTPGQGLQFLFEYFSETQRNKGNFPGRFSGRQFSNSRSEMNVSTLELGDSALYLCASSLGQGAPTEQYFGPGTRLTVT.